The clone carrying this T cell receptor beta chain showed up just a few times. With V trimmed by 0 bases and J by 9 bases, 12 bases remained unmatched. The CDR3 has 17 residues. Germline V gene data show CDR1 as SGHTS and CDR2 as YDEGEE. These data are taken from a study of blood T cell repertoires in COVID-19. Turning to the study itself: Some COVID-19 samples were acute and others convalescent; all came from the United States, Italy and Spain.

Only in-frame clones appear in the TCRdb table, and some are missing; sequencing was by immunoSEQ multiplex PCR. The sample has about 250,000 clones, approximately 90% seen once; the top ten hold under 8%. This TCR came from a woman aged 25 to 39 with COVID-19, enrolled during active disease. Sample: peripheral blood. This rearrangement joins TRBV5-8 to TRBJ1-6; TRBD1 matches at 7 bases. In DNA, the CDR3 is TGTGCCAGCAGCTTGGCCCCAAACAACAGGGGAAGTTCACCCCTCCACTTT. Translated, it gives CASSLAPNNRGSSPLHF.